Included here is one T cell receptor (beta chain) sequence, with context. The data belong to a study of OX40 agonist ivuxolimab in advanced cancers. Study in general: Every 2 weeks, patients received ivuxolimab intravenously, dosed at 0.01 to 10 mg/kg.

The repertoire was sequenced with immunoSEQ multiplex PCR; TCRdb's copy has only in-frame clones and lacks some. The table records approximately 76,000 clones, under 95% of them present only once. There are 13 residues in the CDR3. CDR1 SNHLY and CDR2 FYNNEI come from the germline V gene. The V and J ends lost 9 bases and 5 bases respectively, with 14 bases between them. The sample here was CD4+ or CD8+ T cells sorted from blood, taken in a trial of the OX40 agonist ivuxolimab. The TCR comes from an adult with an advanced solid tumor such as melanoma, head and neck, liver or kidney cancer. The chain uses TRBV2 and TRBJ2-1, with a tentative D call TRBD1 (6 bases). CDR3 residues: CASTGTTNNEQFF. The DNA of the CDR3 is TGTGCCAGTACCGGGACAACAAACAATGAGCAGTTCTTC.